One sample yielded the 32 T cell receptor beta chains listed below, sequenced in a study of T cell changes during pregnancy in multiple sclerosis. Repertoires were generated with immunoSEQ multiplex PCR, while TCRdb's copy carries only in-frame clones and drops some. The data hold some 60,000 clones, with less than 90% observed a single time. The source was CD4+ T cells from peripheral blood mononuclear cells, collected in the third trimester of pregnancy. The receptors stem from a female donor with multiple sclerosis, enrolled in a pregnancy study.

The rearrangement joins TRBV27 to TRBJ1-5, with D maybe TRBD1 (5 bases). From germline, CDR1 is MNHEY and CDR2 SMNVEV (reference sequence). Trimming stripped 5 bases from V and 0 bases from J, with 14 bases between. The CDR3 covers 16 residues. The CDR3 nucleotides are TGTGCCAGCAGTCCCTTGGGGGAGGATAGCAATCAGCCCCAGCATTTT. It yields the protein CASSPLGEDSNQPQHF.

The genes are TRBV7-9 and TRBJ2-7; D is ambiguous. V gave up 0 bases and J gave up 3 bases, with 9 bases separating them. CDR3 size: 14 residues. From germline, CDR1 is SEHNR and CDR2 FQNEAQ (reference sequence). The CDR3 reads CASSLAQHVYEQYF. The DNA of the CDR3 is TGTGCCAGCAGCTTAGCGCAACACGTCTACGAGCAGTACTTC.

Here the CDR3 reads CASSPSAQLLSTDTQYF. The DNA for the CDR3 is TGTGCCAGCTCACCATCGGCACAGCTCCTCAGCACAGATACGCAGTATTTT. V is TRBV18 and J is TRBJ2-3; D remains unclear. The CDR3 has 17 amino acids. V lost 2 bases, J lost 0 bases, and 15 bases lay in between. CDR1 and CDR2 (germline): KGHSH, LQKENI.

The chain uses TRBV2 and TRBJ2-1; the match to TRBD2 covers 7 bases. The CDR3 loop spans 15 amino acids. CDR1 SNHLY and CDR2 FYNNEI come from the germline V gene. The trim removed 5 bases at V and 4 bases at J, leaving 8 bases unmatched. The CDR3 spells CASSLDGGVYNEQFF. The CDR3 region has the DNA TGTGCCAGCAGTTTGGATGGGGGGGTTTACAATGAGCAGTTCTTC. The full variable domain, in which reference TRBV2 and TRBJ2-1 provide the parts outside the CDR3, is EPEVTQTPSHQVTQMGQEVILRCVPISNHLYFYWYRQILGQKVEFLVSFYNNEISEKSEIFDDQFSVERPDGSNFTLKIRSTKLEDSAMYFCASSLDGGVYNEQFFGPGTRLTVL.

The DNA of the CDR3 is TGTGCCAGCAGCCAAGCAGGCGGAAACACCATATATTTT. It encodes CASSQAGGNTIYF. V is TRBV4-2 and J is TRBJ1-3; D is uncertain. CDR3 length: 13 residues. Germline CDR1 and CDR2: LGHNA and YNFKEQ. V lost 1 base and J 4 bases, leaving 5 bases between the germline ends.

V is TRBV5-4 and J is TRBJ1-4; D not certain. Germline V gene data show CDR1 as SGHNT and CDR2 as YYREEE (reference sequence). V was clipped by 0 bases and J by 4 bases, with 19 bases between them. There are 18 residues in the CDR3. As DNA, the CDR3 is TGTGCCAGCAGCTTGGGTCTAGTGGGCGGAGGCTTTAATGAAAAACTGTTTTTT. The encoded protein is CASSLGLVGGGFNEKLFF.

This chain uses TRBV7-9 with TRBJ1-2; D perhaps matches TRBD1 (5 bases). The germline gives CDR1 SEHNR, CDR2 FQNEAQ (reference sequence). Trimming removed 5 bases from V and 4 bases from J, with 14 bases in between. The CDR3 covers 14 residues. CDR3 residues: CASSPSPGFYGYTF. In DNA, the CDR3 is TGTGCCAGCAGCCCGTCACCAGGGTTCTATGGCTACACCTTC.

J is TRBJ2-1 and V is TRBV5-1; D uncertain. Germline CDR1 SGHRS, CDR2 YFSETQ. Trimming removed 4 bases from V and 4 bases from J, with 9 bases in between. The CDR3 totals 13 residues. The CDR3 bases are TGCGCCAGCAGCGTACCAGCGTACAATGAGCAGTTCTTC. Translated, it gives CASSVPAYNEQFF.

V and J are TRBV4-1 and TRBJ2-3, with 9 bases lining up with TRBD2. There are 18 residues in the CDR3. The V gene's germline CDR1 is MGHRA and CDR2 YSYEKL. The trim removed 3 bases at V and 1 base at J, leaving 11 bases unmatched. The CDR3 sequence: CASSQGLAGVSGTDTQYF. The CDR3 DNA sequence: TGCGCCAGCAGCCAGGGATTAGCGGGAGTGAGCGGCACAGATACGCAGTATTTT.

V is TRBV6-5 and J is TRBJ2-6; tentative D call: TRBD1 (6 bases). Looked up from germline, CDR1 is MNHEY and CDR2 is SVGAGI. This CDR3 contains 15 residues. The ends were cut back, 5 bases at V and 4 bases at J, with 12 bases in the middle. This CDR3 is CASSRTGKGANVLTF. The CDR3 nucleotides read TGTGCCAGCAGTAGAACAGGGAAGGGGGCCAACGTCCTGACTTTC.

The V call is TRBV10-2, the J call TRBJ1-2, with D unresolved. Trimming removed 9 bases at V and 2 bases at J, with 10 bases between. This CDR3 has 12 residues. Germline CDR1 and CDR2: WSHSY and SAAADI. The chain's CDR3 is CASFLSNYGYTF. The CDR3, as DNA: TGCGCCAGTTTTTTATCCAACTATGGCTACACCTTC.

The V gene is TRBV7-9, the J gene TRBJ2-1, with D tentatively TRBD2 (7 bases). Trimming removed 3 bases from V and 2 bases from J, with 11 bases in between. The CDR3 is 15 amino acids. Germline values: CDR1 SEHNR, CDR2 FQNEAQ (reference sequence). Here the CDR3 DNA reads TGTGCCAGCAGCTTGGGGGGGCGTACCTACAATGAGCAGTTCTTC. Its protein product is CASSLGGRTYNEQFF.

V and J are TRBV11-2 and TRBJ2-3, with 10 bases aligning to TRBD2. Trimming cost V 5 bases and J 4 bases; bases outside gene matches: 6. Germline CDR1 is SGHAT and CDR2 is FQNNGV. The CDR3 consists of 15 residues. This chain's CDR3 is CASSTTSGTADTQYF. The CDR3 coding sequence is TGTGCCAGCAGCACCACTAGCGGGACGGCAGATACGCAGTATTTT.

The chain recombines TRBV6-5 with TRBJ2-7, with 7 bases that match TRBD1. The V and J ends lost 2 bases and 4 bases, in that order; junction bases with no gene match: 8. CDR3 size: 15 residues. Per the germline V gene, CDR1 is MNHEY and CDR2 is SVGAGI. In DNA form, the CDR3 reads TGTGCCAGCAGTTACAGCGGACAGGTGAAATACGAGCAGTACTTC. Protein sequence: CASSYSGQVKYEQYF.

Written as DNA, the CDR3 is TGCGCCAGCAGCTTGGGTTCCGGGACAGGGGGCCAAGAGACCCAGTACTTC. This translates into CASSLGSGTGGQETQYF. The chain joins TRBV5-1 to TRBJ2-5; TRBD1 agrees at 11 bases. The length of the CDR3 is 17 residues. Germline loops: CDR1 SGHRS, CDR2 YFSETQ. V shed 0 bases, J shed 1 base, and the junction held 5 bases outside the gene matches.

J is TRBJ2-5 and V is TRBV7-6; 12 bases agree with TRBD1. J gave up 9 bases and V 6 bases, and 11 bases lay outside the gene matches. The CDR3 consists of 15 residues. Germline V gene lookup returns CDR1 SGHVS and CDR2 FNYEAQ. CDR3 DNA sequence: TGTGCCAGCAGTCCCCGGGACAGGGGGCGGGGGGCCCAGTACTTC. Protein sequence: CASSPRDRGRGAQYF. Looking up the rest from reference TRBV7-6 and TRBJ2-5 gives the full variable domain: GAGVSQSPRYKVTKRGQDVALRCDPISGHVSLYWYRQALGQGPEFLTYFNYEAQQDKSGLPNDRFSAERPEGSISTLTIQRTEQRDSAMYRCASSPRDRGRGAQYFGPGTRLLVL.

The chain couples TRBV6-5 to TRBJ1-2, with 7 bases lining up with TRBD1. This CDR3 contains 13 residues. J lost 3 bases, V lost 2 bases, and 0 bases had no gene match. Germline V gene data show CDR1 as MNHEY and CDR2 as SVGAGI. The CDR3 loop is CASSYDRDYGYTF. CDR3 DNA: TGTGCCAGCAGTTACGACAGGGACTATGGCTACACCTTC.

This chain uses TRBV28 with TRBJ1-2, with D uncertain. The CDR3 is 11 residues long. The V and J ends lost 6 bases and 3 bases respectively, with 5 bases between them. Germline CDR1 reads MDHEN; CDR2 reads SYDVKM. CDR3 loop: CASRRDYGYTF. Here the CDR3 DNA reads TGTGCCAGCAGGAGGGACTATGGCTACACCTTC.

CDR3 residues: CASSQVGTSGGPGELFF. The CDR3 region has the DNA TGTGCCAGCAGCCAAGTGGGAACTAGCGGGGGGCCCGGGGAGCTGTTTTTT. The chain uses TRBV4-2 and TRBJ2-2; 12 nucleotides align to TRBD2. V gave up 1 base and J gave up 6 bases; unmatched junction bases: 6. Germline-derived CDR1 and CDR2 are LGHNA and YNFKEQ. CDR3 size: 17 residues.

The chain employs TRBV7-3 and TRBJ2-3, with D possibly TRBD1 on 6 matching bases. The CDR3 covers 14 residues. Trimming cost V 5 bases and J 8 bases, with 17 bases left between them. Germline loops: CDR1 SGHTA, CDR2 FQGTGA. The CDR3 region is CASSPNREWGTQYF. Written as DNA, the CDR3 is TGTGCCAGCAGCCCGAACAGGGAATGGGGTACGCAGTATTTT.

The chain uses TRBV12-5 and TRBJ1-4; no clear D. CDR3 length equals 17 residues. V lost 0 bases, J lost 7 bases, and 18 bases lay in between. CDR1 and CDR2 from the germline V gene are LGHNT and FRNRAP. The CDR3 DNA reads TGTGCTAGTGGTTTGGTACTCTCCGGGAGTCGCGGTGAAAAACTGTTTTTT. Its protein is CASGLVLSGSRGEKLFF.

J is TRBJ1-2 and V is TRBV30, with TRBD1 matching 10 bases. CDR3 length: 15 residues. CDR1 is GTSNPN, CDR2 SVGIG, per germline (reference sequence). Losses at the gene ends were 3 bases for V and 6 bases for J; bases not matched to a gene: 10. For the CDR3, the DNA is TGTGCCTGGAGCCACTGGGGAGGACAGGGGGATGGCTACACCTTC. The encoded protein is CAWSHWGGQGDGYTF. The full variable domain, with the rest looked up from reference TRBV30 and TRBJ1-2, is SQTIHQWPATLVQPVGSPLSLECTVEGTSNPNLYWYRQAAGRGLQLLFYSVGIGQISSEVPQNLSASRPQDRQFILSSKKLLLSDSGFYLCAWSHWGGQGDGYTFGSGTRLTVV.

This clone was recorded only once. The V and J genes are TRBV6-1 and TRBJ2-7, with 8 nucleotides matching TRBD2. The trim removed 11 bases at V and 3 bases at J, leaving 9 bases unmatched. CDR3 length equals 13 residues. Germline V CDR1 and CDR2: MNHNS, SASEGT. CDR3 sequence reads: CAVKRELNYEQYF. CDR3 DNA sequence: TGTGCCGTAAAGCGGGAGTTAAACTACGAGCAGTACTTC.

The CDR3 is CASSQIEAGELFF. The CDR3 DNA reads as TGCGCCAGCAGTCAAATAGAGGCCGGGGAGCTGTTTTTT. V gene TRBV23-1 combines with J gene TRBJ2-2; D gene unclear. TRBV23-1 falls under the ORF class, with uncertain function. There are 13 residues in the CDR3. Trimming pared 2 bases from V and 6 bases from J, leaving 7 bases between.

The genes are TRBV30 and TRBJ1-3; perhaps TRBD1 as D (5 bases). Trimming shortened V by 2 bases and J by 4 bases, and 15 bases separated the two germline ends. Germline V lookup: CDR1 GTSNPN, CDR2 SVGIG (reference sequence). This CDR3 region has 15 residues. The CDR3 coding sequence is TGTGCCTGGAGTCCGGCGGGGGTTGGAGGAAACACCATATATTTT. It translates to CAWSPAGVGGNTIYF. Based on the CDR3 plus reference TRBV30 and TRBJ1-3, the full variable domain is SQTIHQWPATLVQPVGSPLSLECTVEGTSNPNLYWYRQAAGRGLQLLFYSVGIGQISSEVPQNLSASRPQDRQFILSSKKLLLSDSGFYLCAWSPAGVGGNTIYFGEGSWLTVV.

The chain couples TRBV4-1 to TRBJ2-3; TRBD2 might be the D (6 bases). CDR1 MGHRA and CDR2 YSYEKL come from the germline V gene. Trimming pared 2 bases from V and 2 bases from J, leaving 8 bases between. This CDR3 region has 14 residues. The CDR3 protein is CASSQPSVTDTQYF. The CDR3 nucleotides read TGCGCCAGCAGCCAACCTAGCGTCACAGATACGCAGTATTTT.

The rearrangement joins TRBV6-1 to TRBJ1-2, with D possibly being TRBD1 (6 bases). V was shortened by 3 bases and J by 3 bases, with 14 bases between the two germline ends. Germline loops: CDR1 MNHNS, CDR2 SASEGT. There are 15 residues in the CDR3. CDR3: CASSDEQGRDYGYTF. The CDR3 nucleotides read TGTGCCAGCAGTGACGAACAGGGCCGGGACTATGGCTACACCTTC.

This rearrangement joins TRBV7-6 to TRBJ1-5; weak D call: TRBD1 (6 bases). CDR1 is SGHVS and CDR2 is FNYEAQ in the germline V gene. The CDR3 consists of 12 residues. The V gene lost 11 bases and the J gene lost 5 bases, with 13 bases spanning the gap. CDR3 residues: CAVGGGDQPQHF. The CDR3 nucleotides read TGTGCCGTGGGGGGGGGCGATCAGCCCCAGCATTTT.

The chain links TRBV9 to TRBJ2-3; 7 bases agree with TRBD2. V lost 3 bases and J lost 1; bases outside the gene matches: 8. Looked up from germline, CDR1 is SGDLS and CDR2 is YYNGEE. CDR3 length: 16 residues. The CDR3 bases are TGTGCCAGCAGCGACTATCGGGGGGTGCGCACAGATACGCAGTATTTT. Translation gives CASSDYRGVRTDTQYF.

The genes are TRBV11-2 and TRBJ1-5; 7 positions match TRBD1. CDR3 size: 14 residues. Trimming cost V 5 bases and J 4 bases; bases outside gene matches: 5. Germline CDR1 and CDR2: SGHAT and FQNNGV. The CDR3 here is CASSPGTANQPQHF. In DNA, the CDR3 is TGTGCCAGCAGCCCCGGGACAGCTAATCAGCCCCAGCATTTT.

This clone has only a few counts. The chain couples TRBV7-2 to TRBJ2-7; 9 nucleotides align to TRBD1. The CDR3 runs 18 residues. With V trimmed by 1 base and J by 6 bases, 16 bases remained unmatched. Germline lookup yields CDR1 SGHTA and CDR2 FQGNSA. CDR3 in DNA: TGTGCCAGCAGCTTAGTAGCGTTTGAGGGGACAGGGTTACGCGAGCAGTACTTC. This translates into CASSLVAFEGTGLREQYF.

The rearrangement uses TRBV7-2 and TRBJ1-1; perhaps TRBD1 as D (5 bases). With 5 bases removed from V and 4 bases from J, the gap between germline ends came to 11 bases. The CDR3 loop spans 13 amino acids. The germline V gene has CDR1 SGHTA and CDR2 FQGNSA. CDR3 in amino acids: CASSTQGLTEAFF. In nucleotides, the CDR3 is TGTGCCAGCAGCACCCAGGGTCTCACTGAAGCTTTCTTT.